The TCR beta chain under discussion was sequenced for a study of cytomegalovirus exposure and HLA in healthy donors. Produced via immunoSEQ multiplex PCR; TCRdb's table is partial and in-frame only. The sample contains 100,000 to 120,000 clones, approximately 90% of which appear only once. Germline V gene sequence: CDR1 SEHNR, CDR2 FQNEAQ (reference sequence). J gave up 3 bases and V 5 bases, and 10 bases lay outside the gene matches. CDR3 size: 15 residues. The TCR comes from a woman aged 25 to 39 in good health and CMV-seropositive. The sequencing input was PBMCs. The rearrangement links TRBV7-9 to TRBJ2-7, with 7 bases matching TRBD2. This CDR3 reads CASSRSGSSFYEQYF. CDR3 DNA: TGTGCCAGCAGCCGTAGCGGGTCTTCATTCTACGAGCAGTACTTC.